These 4 T cell receptor beta chains came from one sample sequenced in a study of cytomegalovirus exposure and HLA in healthy donors. Both 60 Vbeta primers and 13 Jbeta primers went into the PCR. TCRdb's copy holds only in-frame clones and misses some; the assay was immunoSEQ multiplex PCR. Of roughly 200,000 clones listed, around 88% were seen once; the top ten hold approximately 0.31%. Sequenced input: PBMCs. These receptors all stem from a woman aged 25-40 years in good health and CMV-seronegative.

The V call is TRBV29-1, the J call TRBJ2-2; possibly TRBD1 for D (5 bases). The CDR3 loop spans 13 amino acids. V dropped 4 bases and J dropped 3 bases, with 9 bases sitting between them. CDR1 is SQVTM, CDR2 ANQGSEA, per germline. The CDR3 is CSVGTSYTGELFF. The DNA for the CDR3 is TGCAGCGTTGGGACATCCTACACCGGGGAGCTGTTTTTT.

The chain combines TRBV28 with TRBJ2-2; 7 bases fit TRBD1. The V and J ends lost 3 bases and 4 bases, in that order; junction bases with no gene match: 11. From germline, CDR1 is MDHEN and CDR2 SYDVKM. This CDR3 is built from 17 residues. CDR3 region: CASSFRIIGGGTGELFF. Here the CDR3 DNA reads TGTGCCAGCAGTTTTCGAATAATAGGGGGCGGCACCGGGGAGCTGTTTTTT.

The chain carries TRBV4-1 and TRBJ1-1, with 7 bases identical to TRBD1. The V and J ends lost 6 bases and 5 bases, in that order; junction bases with no gene match: 9. The CDR3 is 14 residues long. Germline values: CDR1 MGHRA, CDR2 YSYEKL. The CDR3 region is CASRERQGGTEAFF. CDR3 in DNA: TGCGCCAGCAGGGAAAGACAGGGTGGGACTGAAGCTTTCTTT.

The genes are TRBV2 and TRBJ1-2, with D possibly TRBD1 on 6 matching bases. CDR3 size: 15 residues. In germline, CDR1 is SNHLY, CDR2 FYNNEI. Deletions cut 5 bases from V and 7 bases from J, with 20 bases between. CDR3 coding DNA: TGTGCCAGCAGTCAAAACAGGGCCCAGTGGGGTGGCTACACCTTC. Translation: CASSQNRAQWGGYTF.